This TCR beta chain was profiled in a study of shared clonotypes between healthy human individuals. Findings of the study overall: The rarefaction results pointed to incomplete sorted-subset sequencing despite large depth.

Germline CDR1 and CDR2: SGHRS and YFSETQ. CDR3 size: 15 residues. J lost 6 bases, V lost 0 bases, and 1 base had no gene match. Running of the assay took place at deep level. The repertoire was sequenced with immunoSEQ multiplex PCR; TCRdb's copy has only in-frame clones and lacks some. The sample has about a million clones; around 75% are singletons. This clone was seen just once. What it binds is unknown. This specimen includes other DNA sequences encoding the same CDR3. The clonotype was recovered from a man younger than 35 in good health. The V gene is TRBV5-1, the J gene TRBJ2-2; 11 nucleotides line up with TRBD2. The sample was memory CD4+ T cells sorted from blood. Subset: CD45RA-negative fraction. For the CDR3, the DNA is TGCGCCAGCAGCTTGGTAGCGGGAGGGCCCGGGGAGCTGTTTTTT. Amino acids: CASSLVAGGPGELFF. The full variable domain, completed using reference TRBV5-1 and TRBJ2-2, is KAGVTQTPRYLIKTRGQQVTLSCSPISGHRSVSWYQQTPGQGLQFLFEYFSETQRNKGNFPGRFSGRQFSNSRSEMNVSTLELGDSALYLCASSLVAGGPGELFFGEGSRLTVL.